The sequence of this T cell receptor (beta chain) was determined in a study of cytotoxic CD8 clonotypes in ibrutinib-treated CLL. The data were produced by immunoSEQ multiplex PCR, yet TCRdb's version contains in-frame clones alone and is incomplete. Among 150,000 to 200,000 clones, about 88% were seen once, and the ten largest hold 3% to 3.5%. V was clipped by 4 bases and J by 7 bases; unmatched bases: 4. This CDR3 has 14 amino acids. Germline V gene lookup returns CDR1 MNHEY and CDR2 SMNVEV (reference sequence). Overall study findings and caveats: Age-matched healthy donor levels were exceeded by baseline clonality, which tracked circulating CD8+ T-cell counts.

With respect to this clone: The antigen is unknown.

The specimen was PBMCs, collected at disease progression, from a patient treated with ibrutinib. This chain joins TRBV27 and TRBJ1-5, with TRBD1 identical over 10 bases. The source is a human donor with chronic lymphocytic leukemia. CDR3 amino acids: CASSWGQGTQPQHF. The CDR3 DNA sequence: TGTGCCAGCAGTTGGGGACAGGGGACCCAGCCCCAGCATTTT.